The rows below give T cell receptor beta chains drawn from one sample of a study of cytomegalovirus exposure and HLA in healthy donors. Sequencing used immunoSEQ multiplex PCR; TCRdb keeps in-frame clones, though not all of them. The table records 120,000 or so clones, roughly 90% of them present only once. The sequencing sample was made of PBMCs. These receptors originate from a woman between 18 and 29 years old in good health and CMV-seronegative. CDR3s include the opening cysteine and the closing phenylalanine or tryptophan. The order of the fields is V gene, clone size, J gene, CDR3 protein. For some rows the clone size is stated as once, few or many, or as a class when expanded; others skip it.

V gene: TRBV19
clone size: .
J gene: TRBJ2-7
CDR3 protein: CASTSGSYEQYF

V gene: TRBV27
clone size: .
J gene: TRBJ2-3
CDR3 protein: CASTTSGDYTDTQYF

V gene: TRBV10-3
clone size: .
J gene: TRBJ1-3
CDR3 protein: CAISPYESGSGNTIYF

V gene: TRBV5-4
clone size: .
J gene: TRBJ2-7
CDR3 protein: CASSMGRAGYEQYF

V gene: TRBV5-1
clone size: .
J gene: TRBJ2-7
CDR3 protein: CASSVSSGAEQYF

V gene: TRBV19
clone size: .
J gene: TRBJ2-7
CDR3 protein: CASQPRGGTYEQYF

V gene: TRBV7-9
clone size: few
J gene: TRBJ2-7
CDR3 protein: CASSPSPGPYEQYF

V gene: TRBV7-8
clone size: .
J gene: TRBJ1-1
CDR3 protein: CASSPTVGRDTEAFF

V gene: TRBV7-3
clone size: once
J gene: TRBJ2-3
CDR3 protein: CASSRQARSPPDTQYF

V gene: TRBV7-2
clone size: .
J gene: TRBJ1-1
CDR3 protein: CASSFAPGTEAFF

V gene: TRBV4-1
clone size: once
J gene: TRBJ2-1
CDR3 protein: CASSQTPRSGNYWSSYNEQFF

V gene: TRBV11-2
clone size: .
J gene: TRBJ2-7
CDR3 protein: CASSSPGLGSYEQYF

V gene: TRBV5-1
clone size: .
J gene: TRBJ2-2
CDR3 protein: CASRQGHDTGELFF

V gene: TRBV6-6
clone size: .
J gene: TRBJ2-7
CDR3 protein: CASSRLAGGNEQYF

V gene: TRBV19
clone size: once
J gene: TRBJ1-2
CDR3 protein: CASSQALGADLYGYTF

V gene: TRBV2
clone size: .
J gene: TRBJ2-5
CDR3 protein: CASTRTGGETQYF

V gene: TRBV7-7
clone size: .
J gene: TRBJ2-1
CDR3 protein: CASSPRLAGDEQFF

V gene: TRBV7-9
clone size: once
J gene: TRBJ2-1
CDR3 protein: CASSSGQGYNEQFF

V gene: TRBV19
clone size: .
J gene: TRBJ1-1
CDR3 protein: CASSLTGGYTEAFF

V gene: TRBV5-4
clone size: .
J gene: TRBJ1-4
CDR3 protein: CASARGATNEKLFF

V gene: TRBV27
clone size: .
J gene: TRBJ2-5
CDR3 protein: CASSLDSGRETQYF

V gene: TRBV11-3
clone size: .
J gene: TRBJ1-1
CDR3 protein: CASSLATGLNTEAFF

V gene: TRBV5-1
clone size: once
J gene: TRBJ1-1
CDR3 protein: CASSKGQGENEAFF

V gene: TRBV7-9
clone size: .
J gene: TRBJ2-7
CDR3 protein: CASRSAASAYEQYF

V gene: TRBV6-6
clone size: .
J gene: TRBJ2-7
CDR3 protein: CASRPGQNYEQYF